The T cell receptor (beta chain) described here comes from a study of beta chain features in type 1 diabetes. Whole-study context: All samples combined gave 95 million to 130 million sorted cells for examination. Study-wide points: When Type 1 diabetes patients were examined, their TCRB CDR3s proved moderately but significantly shorter in all four CD4+ subsets. No resolution was reached here on whether HLA type influences TCRB rearrangement. For patients, the naive, central memory and Treg TCRB repertoires appeared more alike than for healthy donors.

Every participating donor gave one draw, a heparinised blood sample averaging roughly 100 mL. Expressed TCRB transcripts were sequenced because the isolated RNA had all been reverse transcribed beforehand. The repertoire was sequenced with immunoSEQ multiplex PCR; TCRdb's copy has only in-frame clones and lacks some. The sample shows hundreds of thousands of clones, about 14% of them seen only once. This clone has a handful of counts. What it recognizes is unknown. CDR3 length equals 18 residues. Germline V gene data show CDR1 as GTSNPN and CDR2 as SVGIG (reference sequence). The trim removed 2 bases at V and 3 bases at J, leaving 7 bases unmatched.

The sequenced material came from naive CD4+ T cells from blood. The source is a man in his late teens or twenties with type 1 diabetes. This rearrangement joins TRBV30 to TRBJ2-2; 15 bases are shared with TRBD2. CDR3 sequence: CAWSPWTSGRAYTGELFF. As DNA, the CDR3 is TGTGCCTGGAGTCCATGGACTAGCGGGAGGGCGTACACCGGGGAGCTGTTTTTT.